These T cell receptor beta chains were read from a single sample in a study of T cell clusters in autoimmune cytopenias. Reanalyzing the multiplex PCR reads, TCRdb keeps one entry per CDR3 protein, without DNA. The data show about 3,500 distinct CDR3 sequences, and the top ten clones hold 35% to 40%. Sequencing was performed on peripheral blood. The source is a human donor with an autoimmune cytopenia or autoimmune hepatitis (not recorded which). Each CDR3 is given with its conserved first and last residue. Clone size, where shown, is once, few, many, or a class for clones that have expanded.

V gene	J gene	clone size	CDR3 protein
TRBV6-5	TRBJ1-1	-	CASSRSQRTEAFF
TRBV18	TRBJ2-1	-	CASSLGQYVDEQFF
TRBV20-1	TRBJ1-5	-	CSATGDRVYQPQHF
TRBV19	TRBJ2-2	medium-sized	CASSPTRNTGELFF
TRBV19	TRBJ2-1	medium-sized	CASSFRPQQGSVHNEQFF
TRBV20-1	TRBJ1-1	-	CSATRDGLNTEAFF
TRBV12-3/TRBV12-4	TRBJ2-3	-	CASSLIVADTQYF
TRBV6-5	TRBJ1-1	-	CASTITPANTEAFF
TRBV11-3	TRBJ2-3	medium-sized	CASSPPTSTGTDTQYF
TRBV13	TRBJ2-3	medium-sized	CASSFGGSDTQYF
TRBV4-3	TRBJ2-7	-	CASSHGLAGARGEQYF
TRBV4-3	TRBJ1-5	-	CASSQDTNSMYQPQHF
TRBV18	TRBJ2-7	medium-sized	CASSQARGLGYEQYF
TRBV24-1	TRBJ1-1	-	CATKDRTKNAEAFF
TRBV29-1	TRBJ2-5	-	CSVDGLADHSQETQYF
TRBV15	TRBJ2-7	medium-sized	CATSRGGLAGDEQYF
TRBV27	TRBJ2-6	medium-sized	CASSFNEIPGANVLTF
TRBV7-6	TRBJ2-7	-	CASSRTGGGQSHEQYF
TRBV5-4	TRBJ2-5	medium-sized	CASSSGQGQETQYF
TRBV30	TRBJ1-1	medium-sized	CAWSGPDRSHTEAFF
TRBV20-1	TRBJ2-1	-	CSARDPGTNPGPNEQFF
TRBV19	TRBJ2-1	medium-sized	CASTPGVGGGPGTYNEQFF
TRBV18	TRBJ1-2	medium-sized	CASSSLSDRVGGYTF
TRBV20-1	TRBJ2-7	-	CSATPWGEQYF
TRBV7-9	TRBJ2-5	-	CASSHSREETQYF
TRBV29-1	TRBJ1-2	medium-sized	CSVGIDRVNYGYTF
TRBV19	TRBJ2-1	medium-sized	CASSIVGTHRFF
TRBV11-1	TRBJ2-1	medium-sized	CASSLTRVVNEQFF
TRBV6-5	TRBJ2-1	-	CASRPTSGGPYNVQFF
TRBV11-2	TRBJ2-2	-	CASSSPAGELFF
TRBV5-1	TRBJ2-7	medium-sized	CASSLAPDYEQYF
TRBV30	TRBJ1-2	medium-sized	CAWSATGDYGYTF
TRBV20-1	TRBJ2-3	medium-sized	CSARGGTSGSTDTQYF
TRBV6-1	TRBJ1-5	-	CASSEGKGVPSQPQHF
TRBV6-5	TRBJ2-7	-	CASSVLGESNEQYF
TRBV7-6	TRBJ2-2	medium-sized	CASSLGTGDTGELFF
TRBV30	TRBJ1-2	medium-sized	CAWSRDMGRINYGYTF
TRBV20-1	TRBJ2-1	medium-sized	CTVAGVTHNEQFF
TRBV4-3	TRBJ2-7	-	CASSQGAGGIAYEQYF
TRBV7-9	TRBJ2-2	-	CASGHGGSTGELFF
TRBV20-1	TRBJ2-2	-	CSAGYVAGGPNTGELFF
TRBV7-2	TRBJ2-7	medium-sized	CASSPTSGSYEQYF
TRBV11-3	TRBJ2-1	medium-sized	CASSPDGPNEQFF
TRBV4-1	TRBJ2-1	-	CASSHPSTSEQFF
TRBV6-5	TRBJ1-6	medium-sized	CASSTNRGRSPLHF
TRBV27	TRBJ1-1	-	CASNHHRTGNTEAFF